This is a list of T cell receptor beta chains from one sample in a study of T cell clones after liver transplantation. Generated by immunoSEQ multiplex PCR, the TCRdb table keeps only in-frame clones and is missing some. The sample holds 6,200 or so clones, about 80% seen once. The material sequenced was CD8+ T cells from blood, taken 45 to 46 months after liver transplant. These receptor sequences come from a human patient who received a liver transplant. T cells may partly derive from the graft donor. The CDR3 runs from the conserved cysteine through the conserved F or W. The D gene is left open where the match is weak. Clone size is stated in some rows and not others, as once, few, many or a class when expanded.

abundance	j_gene	d_gene	v_gene	CDR3aa	CDR3nt
NA	TRBJ1-4	NA	TRBV29-1	CSVAGLSEKLFF	TGCAGCGTGGCGGGCTTAAGTGAAAAACTGTTTTTT
NA	TRBJ2-1	NA	TRBV28	CASIPSSAYNEQFF	TGTGCCAGCATCCCGTCATCAGCCTACAATGAGCAGTTCTTC
NA	TRBJ2-7	NA	TRBV7-2	CASSLASSYEQYF	TGTGCCAGCAGCTTAGCCAGCTCCTACGAGCAGTACTTC
once	TRBJ2-2	NA	TRBV5-4	CASSLDRAIAGELFF	TGTGCCAGCAGCTTGGACAGGGCTATCGCCGGGGAGCTGTTTTTT
NA	TRBJ2-1	NA	TRBV19	CASSFPEGRPSSYNEQFF	TGTGCCAGTAGTTTCCCAGAGGGGCGGCCGAGCTCCTACAATGAGCAGTTCTTC
NA	TRBJ2-7	TRBD1	TRBV28	CASSSYDRGLHREQYF	TGTGCCAGCAGCAGTTACGACAGGGGGCTTCATCGCGAGCAGTACTTC
NA	TRBJ1-2	NA	TRBV9	CASSVEQAFYGYTF	TGTGCCAGCAGCGTAGAACAGGCTTTCTATGGCTACACCTTC
NA	TRBJ1-2	NA	TRBV30	CAWSEAAGYTF	TGTGCCTGGAGTGAAGCCGCGGGCTACACCTTC
NA	TRBJ2-7	NA	TRBV5-6	CASSLGLRESEQYF	TGTGCCAGCAGCTTGGGGCTGCGGGAAAGCGAGCAGTACTTC
NA	TRBJ1-5	TRBD1	TRBV27	CASSLSAGGDQPQHF	TGTGCCAGCAGTTTATCGGCAGGGGGGGATCAGCCCCAGCATTTT
NA	TRBJ1-2	NA	TRBV30	CAWTPAYYGYTF	TGTGCCTGGACCCCAGCCTACTATGGCTACACCTTC
NA	TRBJ2-7	NA	TRBV29-1	CSVEGGDSYEQYF	TGCAGCGTTGAGGGGGGAGACTCCTACGAGCAGTACTTC
NA	TRBJ2-2	NA	TRBV28	CASSLLETTRNGELFF	TGTGCCAGCAGTTTATTGGAGACAACCCGAAACGGGGAGCTGTTTTTT
once	TRBJ2-1	NA	TRBV10-1	CASSEDRISYNEQFF	TGCGCCAGCAGTGAGGACAGGATATCCTACAATGAGCAGTTCTTC
NA	TRBJ2-7	NA	TRBV5-1	CASSPPALEQYF	TGCGCCAGCAGCCCCCCGGCGCTCGAGCAGTACTTC
NA	TRBJ2-7	NA	TRBV2	CASSQKIRDMRYEQYF	TGTGCCAGCAGCCAAAAGATTCGGGACATGAGATACGAGCAGTACTTC
NA	TRBJ2-1	NA	TRBV19	CASNAGTALTRQFF	TGTGCCAGTAACGCCGGGACGGCCCTGACGCGGCAGTTCTTC
NA	TRBJ2-5	NA	TRBV11-2	CASAPVGVPQETQYF	TGTGCCAGCGCCCCGGTTGGTGTACCTCAAGAGACCCAGTACTTC
NA	TRBJ2-3	TRBD2	TRBV28	CASSPPGGIADTQYF	TGTGCCAGCAGTCCCCCGGGAGGGATTGCAGATACGCAGTATTTT
NA	TRBJ2-7	TRBD1	TRBV11-2	CASTGQGALGEQYF	TGTGCCAGCACAGGACAGGGGGCGCTGGGGGAGCAGTACTTC
NA	TRBJ1-5	TRBD1	TRBV29-1	CSAVSGGAYQPQHF	TGCAGCGCCGTCTCAGGGGGCGCTTATCAGCCCCAGCATTTT
NA	TRBJ2-1	NA	TRBV5-6	CASSFGGVVLWNEQFF	TGTGCCAGCAGCTTTGGAGGGGTCGTTTTGTGGAATGAGCAGTTCTTC
NA	TRBJ2-7	NA	TRBV7-9	CASSPSPRGPAEQYF	TGCGCCAGCAGCCCGTCCCCTCGGGGCCCCGCCGAGCAGTACTTC
NA	TRBJ1-1	TRBD1	TRBV4-3	CASSQEWTGGVNTEAFF	TGCGCCAGCAGCCAAGAGTGGACAGGGGGCGTGAACACTGAAGCTTTCTTT
NA	TRBJ1-5	NA	TRBV28	CASSWGGGYQPQHF	TGTGCCAGCAGTTGGGGCGGGGGTTATCAGCCCCAGCATTTT
NA	TRBJ2-3	NA	TRBV7-9	CASSLGGWDTDTQYF	TGTGCCAGCAGCTTAGGGGGTTGGGACACAGATACGCAGTATTTT
NA	TRBJ1-5	NA	TRBV5-4	CASSLGDQPQHF	TGTGCCAGCAGCTTGGGAGATCAGCCCCAGCATTTT
NA	TRBJ2-3	NA	TRBV5-1	CASSSRQVTDTQYF	TGCGCCAGCAGCTCCAGACAAGTCACAGATACGCAGTATTTT
once	TRBJ2-7	TRBD1	TRBV23-1	CASSHCGQGSSYEQYF	TGCGCCAGCAGTCACTGCGGACAGGGGAGCTCCTACGAGCAGTACTTC
NA	TRBJ1-1	NA	TRBV9	CASSVGGTTEAFF	TGTGCCAGCAGCGTAGGAGGGACGACTGAAGCTTTCTTT
few	TRBJ1-1	NA	TRBV27	CASSLAGWTEAFF	TGTGCCAGCAGTTTGGCAGGTTGGACTGAAGCTTTCTTT
large	TRBJ2-5	NA	TRBV28	CASSSGRTSTWTQYF	TGTGCCAGCAGTTCGGGACGGACTTCCACCTGGACCCAGTACTTC
NA	TRBJ2-7	NA	TRBV13	CASSSLTRGSEQYF	TGTGCCAGCAGCTCCCTCACCAGGGGTAGCGAGCAGTACTTC
NA	TRBJ2-1	TRBD1	TRBV27	CASSFRTGFAPHEQFF	TGTGCCAGCAGTTTTCGGACAGGTTTTGCCCCCCATGAGCAGTTCTTC
once	TRBJ1-1	NA	TRBV27	CASSLSWRTEAFF	TGTGCCAGCAGTTTATCGTGGCGCACTGAAGCTTTCTTT
NA	TRBJ2-3	NA	TRBV13	CASSLGDAGDTQYF	TGTGCCAGCAGCTTAGGGGACGCAGGAGATACGCAGTATTTT
once	TRBJ1-1	NA	TRBV29-1	CSVHGLPNTEAFF	TGCAGCGTTCACGGACTGCCGAACACTGAAGCTTTCTTT
few	TRBJ1-2	NA	TRBV27	CARGGIALKQFYGYTF	TGTGCCAGGGGGGGGATTGCCTTAAAGCAGTTCTATGGCTACACCTTC
NA	TRBJ2-1	NA	TRBV27	CASNSYQGFNEQFF	TGTGCCAGCAATTCATACCAGGGGTTCAATGAGCAGTTCTTC
once	TRBJ1-1	NA	TRBV19	CASNTIRGSEAFF	TGTGCCAGTAACACTATTCGGGGATCTGAAGCTTTCTTT
NA	TRBJ1-2	NA	TRBV28	CASSFRIGYTF	TGTGCCAGCAGTTTTCGGATTGGCTACACCTTC
NA	TRBJ2-1	NA	TRBV4-1	CASSQGPGQLAGNEQFF	TGCGCCAGCAGCCAAGGTCCGGGACAGCTGGCGGGGAATGAGCAGTTCTTC
NA	TRBJ2-1	NA	TRBV28	CASRDGRRNNEQFF	TGTGCCAGTCGGGACGGGCGGAGAAACAATGAGCAGTTCTTC
NA	TRBJ2-3	TRBD2	TRBV28	CASSLAGEGDTQYF	TGTGCCAGCAGCTTAGCGGGAGAGGGAGATACGCAGTATTTT
NA	TRBJ2-5	NA	TRBV21-1	CASSNPKGVQETQYF	TGTGCCAGCAGCAACCCCAAGGGAGTCCAAGAGACCCAGTACTTC
NA	TRBJ2-7	TRBD1	TRBV5-1	CASRGQAEEQYF	TGCGCCAGCAGGGGACAGGCGGAGGAGCAGTACTTC
NA	TRBJ2-1	NA	TRBV5-1	CASSLVSSFSYNEQFF	TGCGCCAGCAGCTTGGTTAGTAGTTTCTCCTACAATGAGCAGTTCTTC